The 10 T cell receptor beta chains listed next were all sequenced from one sample in a study of cytotoxic CD8 clonotypes in ibrutinib-treated CLL. This table comes from immunoSEQ multiplex PCR, and its TCRdb copy is limited to in-frame clones, with some not included. The sample has hundreds of thousands of clones, around 70% seen once. The specimen was PBMCs, collected after 24 months of ibrutinib treatment. Receptor source: a human donor with chronic lymphocytic leukemia.

The chain joins TRBV4-2 to TRBJ2-1, with 14 bases matching TRBD2. J gave up 9 bases and V 4 bases, and 14 bases lay outside the gene matches. Germline assignment: CDR1 LGHNA and CDR2 YNFKEQ. CDR3 size: 18 residues. CDR3 sequence reads: CASSPEGLAGAPGGEQFF. In nucleotides, the CDR3 is TGTGCCAGCAGCCCGGAGGGACTAGCGGGAGCTCCGGGGGGTGAGCAGTTCTTC.

The chain recombines TRBV7-6 with TRBJ2-2; the D gene is possibly TRBD1 (6 bases). Trimming stripped 2 bases from V and 7 bases from J, with 11 bases between. This CDR3 spans 14 amino acids. Germline V gene data show CDR1 as SGHVS and CDR2 as FNYEAQ. CDR3 DNA: TGTGCCAGCAGCTTATGGTCAGGGGTCGGGGAGCTGTTTTTT. Translation: CASSLWSGVGELFF.

The rearrangement uses TRBV30 and TRBJ2-3; 10 bases agree with TRBD2. The J segment lost 3 bases and the V segment lost 2 bases, leaving 8 bases of the junction unmatched. Germline loops: CDR1 GTSNPN, CDR2 SVGIG (reference sequence). This CDR3 is built from 16 residues. CDR3 sequence (DNA): TGTGCCTGGAGTATCGCCCTAGCGGGGGAGACAGATACGCAGTATTTT. This translates into CAWSIALAGETDTQYF.

The chain joins TRBV28 to TRBJ2-7; no firm D call. The CDR3 contains 11 residues. Germline CDR1 and CDR2: MDHEN and SYDVKM. V was pared by 9 bases and J by 7 bases, with 13 bases between. CDR3 amino acids: CASLSGWEQYF. The CDR3 DNA reads as TGTGCCAGTTTGTCGGGTTGGGAGCAGTACTTC.

CDR3 loop: CASRLVGQNQETQYF. The CDR3 bases are TGTGCCAGCAGGCTTGTTGGACAGAACCAAGAGACCCAGTACTTC. The J gene is TRBJ2-5, the V gene TRBV6-5, with D possibly matching TRBD1 (6 bases). The CDR3 is 15 residues long. The germline gives CDR1 MNHEY, CDR2 SVGAGI. With 6 bases removed from V and 0 bases from J, the gap between germline ends came to 14 bases.

The rearrangement links TRBV7-6 to TRBJ1-1; D gene unclear. The CDR3 spans 14 residues. The V and J ends lost 2 bases and 4 bases respectively, with 11 bases between them. Germline lookup yields CDR1 SGHVS and CDR2 FNYEAQ. The CDR3 spells CASSLYPLTTEAFF. CDR3 nucleotides: TGTGCCAGCAGCTTATACCCCCTGACCACTGAAGCTTTCTTT. Full variable domain (missing parts from reference TRBV7-6 and TRBJ1-1): GAGVSQSPRYKVTKRGQDVALRCDPISGHVSLYWYRQALGQGPEFLTYFNYEAQQDKSGLPNDRFSAERPEGSISTLTIQRTEQRDSAMYRCASSLYPLTTEAFFGQGTRLTVV.

The chain recombines TRBV5-1 with TRBJ2-7, with a tentative D call TRBD1 (5 bases). The CDR3 is 16 amino acids. Trimming cost V 1 base and J 1 base, with 15 bases left between them. Per the germline V gene, CDR1 is SGHRS and CDR2 is YFSETQ. The CDR3 region has the DNA TGCGCCAGCAGCTTGTTCGTGACAGTTGGGTCCTACGAGCAGTACTTC. This codes for CASSLFVTVGSYEQYF.

CDR3 in DNA: TGTGCCAGCAGCGAGGTTGGAACCGGGGAGCTGTTTTTT. It translates to CASSEVGTGELFF. The genes are TRBV6-1 and TRBJ2-2; D ambiguous. Trimming pared 6 bases from V and 5 bases from J, leaving 10 bases between. CDR1 is MNHNS and CDR2 is SASEGT in the germline V gene. This CDR3 is built from 13 residues.

In this sample, this clone turned up a few times. The V gene is TRBV27, the J gene TRBJ2-7; no clear D. The CDR3 sequence is 14 residues long. Germline lookup yields CDR1 MNHEY and CDR2 SMNVEV (reference sequence). Deletions cut 5 bases from V and 7 bases from J, with 18 bases between. This CDR3 is CASSPRRTFGEQYF. CDR3 bases: TGTGCCAGCAGTCCCCGTAGGACCTTCGGTGAGCAGTACTTC.

The chain carries TRBV19 and TRBJ1-5; 12 nucleotides align to TRBD1. The CDR3 loop spans 14 amino acids. After removal of 10 bases from V and 5 bases from J, the junction contained 6 bases not matched to a gene. The germline CDR1 and CDR2 sequences are LNHDA and SQIVND (reference sequence). Written as DNA, the CDR3 is TGTGCCACGAGGGGACAGGGGGCCGATCAGCCCCAGCATTTT. It is translated as CATRGQGADQPQHF.